The rows below give T cell receptor beta chains drawn from one sample of a study of early T cells in non-severe SARS-CoV-2 infection. Via MiXCR, TCRdb re-called the 5' RACE reads, giving one row per CDR3 protein. The data hold about 80,000 distinct CDR3 sequences, with about a sixth observed a single time. Input material: whole blood. The receptors here all came from an adult who was a healthcare worker with PCR-confirmed SARS-CoV-2 infection or an uninfected control (not recorded which). Both conserved end residues are part of each CDR3.

V: TRBV9; J: TRBJ1-3; CDR3: CASSVDPAGLGNTIYF
V: TRBV20-1; J: TRBJ1-5; CDR3: CSARGVVPWGSAYSNQPQHF
V: TRBV10-3; J: TRBJ1-4; CDR3: CAISEQQGDEKLFF
V: TRBV6-1; J: TRBJ2-5; CDR3: CASSVSPGPQGQETQYF
V: TRBV19; J: TRBJ2-7; CDR3: CASGPGGGPFQPLYEQYF
V: TRBV3-1; J: TRBJ2-5; CDR3: CASSRVSQTQYF
V: TRBV2; J: TRBJ2-3; CDR3: CASKPGLPTDTQYF
V: TRBV29-1; J: TRBJ2-3; CDR3: CSVALQRPRTDTQYF
V: TRBV14; J: TRBJ1-4; CDR3: CASSQLGGTNEKLFF
V: TRBV20-1; J: TRBJ1-6; CDR3: CSARAAGTGVSYNSPLHF
V: TRBV29-1; J: TRBJ2-1; CDR3: CSAGGFYNEQFF
V: TRBV5-1; J: TRBJ1-2; CDR3: CASSLDRGSDYGYTF
V: TRBV28; J: TRBJ2-1; CDR3: CASTHTPTFNRGEQFF
V: TRBV29-1; J: TRBJ1-2; CDR3: CSVEGDRDYYGYTF
V: TRBV7-2; J: TRBJ2-7; CDR3: CASRGDSYEQYF
V: TRBV20-1; J: TRBJ2-1; CDR3: CSARKPGDEQFF
V: TRBV11-3; J: TRBJ1-4; CDR3: CASSPRPGSGEKLFF
V: TRBV6-1; J: TRBJ1-6; CDR3: CASSAISSYNSPLHF
V: TRBV5-1; J: TRBJ2-5; CDR3: CASTSRGGMEETQYF
V: TRBV9; J: TRBJ2-2; CDR3: CASSVAPGTGELFF
V: TRBV5-5; J: TRBJ2-7; CDR3: CASSLEVGNYEQYF
V: TRBV11-2; J: TRBJ2-1; CDR3: CASSLTGRVSSYNEQFF
V: TRBV30; J: TRBJ2-7; CDR3: CAWSGQARWASHSYEQYF
V: TRBV4-2; J: TRBJ2-7; CDR3: CASSQEISSYEQYF
V: TRBV20-1; J: TRBJ1-2; CDR3: CSARAQGRAYGYTF
V: TRBV7-3; J: TRBJ2-4; CDR3: CASSPWTGKGGIQYF
V: TRBV6-6; J: TRBJ1-5; CDR3: CASSEAVLRNQPQHF
V: TRBV27; J: TRBJ2-1; CDR3: CASSPEGDRVVTEQFF
V: TRBV2; J: TRBJ1-2; CDR3: CASSLDSHYGYTF
V: TRBV5-6; J: TRBJ1-3; CDR3: CASSLFTGVGNTIYF
V: TRBV6-6; J: TRBJ2-4; CDR3: CASSYGSSGMAAKNIQYF
V: TRBV29-1; J: TRBJ2-5; CDR3: CSVSGTSGQETQYF
V: TRBV5-6; J: TRBJ2-3; CDR3: CASSYLGGKTDTQYF
V: TRBV6-1; J: TRBJ1-1; CDR3: CASTKEMNTEAFF
V: TRBV9; J: TRBJ2-1; CDR3: CASSSGTYYNEQFF
V: TRBV7-2; J: TRBJ1-2; CDR3: CASSLALGTGGAYGYTF
V: TRBV5-1; J: TRBJ1-6; CDR3: CASSLATGGISPLHF
V: TRBV10-3; J: TRBJ2-2; CDR3: CAISESTGNTGELFF
V: TRBV10-1; J: TRBJ1-1; CDR3: CASSESNTEAFF
V: TRBV6-5; J: TRBJ1-1; CDR3: CASSRTDSEAFF
V: TRBV10-1; J: TRBJ2-3; CDR3: CASSEFRTHPSADTQYF
V: TRBV2; J: TRBJ1-5; CDR3: CASSPGQGNQPQHF